These 3 T cell receptor beta chains came from one sample sequenced in a study of PD-1 blockade in classical Hodgkin lymphoma (dated by TCRdb to about 2020). Receptor amplification or capture employed the immunoSEQ multiplex PCR assay. The clones in this table, taken by TCRdb from immuneACCESS, are in-frame only. Not every clone is retained; where verified, under half of the shortfall comes from an unresolved V gene, and the cause of the rest is unknown. Counted in this sample were about 93,000 clones; around 90% of them appeared once. The leading ten clones occupy roughly 2.6% of the sample. The time point label, read with the paper, signifies: cycle 2 day 1 (C2D1) of nivolumab. Every trial patient had relapsed after autologous stem cell transplantation, and cohorts A, B and C differed in prior brentuximab vedotin exposure. The sample consisted of peripheral blood mononuclear cells (PBMCs), taken before the second cycle of nivolumab. Source of these receptors: a human donor with classical Hodgkin lymphoma.

The chain combines TRBV9 with TRBJ2-3; 12 positions agree with TRBD2. This CDR3 comprises 16 residues. The germline gives CDR1 SGDLS, CDR2 YYNGEE. V was pared by 4 bases and J by 2 bases, with 5 bases of the junction left unmatched. The DNA of the CDR3 is TGTGCCAGCAGCTCCGGACTAGCGGGGACCACAGATACGCAGTATTTT. This codes for CASSSGLAGTTDTQYF.

This clone showed up just once. The rearrangement links TRBV5-4 to TRBJ2-3; the match to TRBD2 covers 10 bases. CDR1 is SGHNT and CDR2 is YYREEE in the germline V gene (reference sequence). This CDR3 region has 16 residues. With V trimmed by 2 bases and J by 5 bases, 8 bases remained unmatched. CDR3 amino acids: CASSLEIAGGGDTQYF. DNA for the CDR3: TGTGCCAGCAGCTTAGAAATAGCGGGAGGAGGAGATACGCAGTATTTT. The entire variable domain, with the rest obtained from reference TRBV5-4 and TRBJ2-3, is as follows: ETGVTQSPTHLIKTRGQQVTLRCSSQSGHNTVSWYQQALGQGPQFIFQYYREEENGRGNFPPRFSGLQFPNYSSELNVNALELDDSALYLCASSLEIAGGGDTQYFGPGTRLTVL.

The chain has TRBV28 and TRBJ2-5; TRBD1 matches at 11 bases. CDR1 and CDR2 from the germline V gene are MDHEN and SYDVKM. With V trimmed by 5 bases and J by 1 base, 6 bases remained unmatched. This CDR3 comprises 16 residues. The CDR3 coding sequence is TGTGCCAGCAGTCGAACCGGGACAGGGGGCCAAGAGACCCAGTACTTC. Protein product: CASSRTGTGGQETQYF. Filled out from reference TRBV28 and TRBJ2-5, the complete variable domain reads DVKVTQSSRYLVKRTGEKVFLECVQDMDHENMFWYRQDPGLGLRLIYFSYDVKMKEKGDIPEGYSVSREKKERFSLILESASTNQTSMYLCASSRTGTGGQETQYFGPGTRLLVL.